This T cell receptor (beta chain) emerged from a study of blood T cell repertoires in COVID-19. Study summary: COVID-19 samples from acute and convalescent phases originated in the United States, Italy and Spain. Sources were T cells, B-cell-depleted T cells, or PBMCs; the material itself was cDNA or gDNA.

Per the original data handling: Estimated nucleated cell counts came from reference gene primer amplification. Libraries were prepared by immunoSEQ multiplex PCR; TCRdb keeps only in-frame clonotypes and omits some of them. Clonal size and the V and J genes are those of that table, whereas D and trimming came from the DNA. The sample has around 200,000 clones, more than 75% seen once. Germline lookup yields CDR1 SGHVS and CDR2 FQNEAQ. There are 15 residues in the CDR3. Losses at the gene ends were 5 bases for V and 3 bases for J; bases not matched to a gene: 7. The sample comprised peripheral blood. This chain uses TRBV7-8 with TRBJ2-4, with 7 bases lining up with TRBD1. This TCR came from a woman between 18 and 30 years old who had recovered from COVID-19. CDR3 in amino acids: CASSPTGYDKNIQYF. The CDR3 DNA is TGTGCCAGCAGCCCGACAGGGTATGACAAAAACATTCAGTACTTC.